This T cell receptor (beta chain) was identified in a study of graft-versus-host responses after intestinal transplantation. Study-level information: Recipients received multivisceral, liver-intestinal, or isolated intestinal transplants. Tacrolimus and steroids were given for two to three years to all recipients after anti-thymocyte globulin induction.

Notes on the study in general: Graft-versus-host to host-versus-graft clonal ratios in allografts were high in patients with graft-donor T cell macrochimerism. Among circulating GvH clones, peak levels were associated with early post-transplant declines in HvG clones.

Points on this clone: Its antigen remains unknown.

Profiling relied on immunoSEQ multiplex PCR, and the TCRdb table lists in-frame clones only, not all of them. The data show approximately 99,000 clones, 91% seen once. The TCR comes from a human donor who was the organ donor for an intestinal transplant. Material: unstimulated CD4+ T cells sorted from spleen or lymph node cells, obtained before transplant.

DNA for the CDR3: TGCGCCAGCAGCTCTATTCCGGGACAGGGTAACAACGAGCAGTACTTC. This gives the protein CASSSIPGQGNNEQYF. V and J are TRBV5-1 and TRBJ2-7, with 9 bases fitting TRBD1. The ends lost 3 bases at V and 5 bases at J; junction bases unmatched: 12. CDR3 length: 16 amino acids. From germline, CDR1 is SGHRS and CDR2 YFSETQ.